This T cell receptor beta chain emerged from a study of shared clonotypes between healthy human individuals. Naive-designated CD8 cells lacked CD45RO, were positively enriched for CCR7, and omitted terminally differentiated effector memory CD45RA+ cells. The run depth of the assay was deep. Sequenced by immunoSEQ multiplex PCR; TCRdb stores in-frame clones only, minus some. Of hundreds of thousands of clones in the sample, about 98% were seen once. The ends were cut back, 0 bases at V and 2 bases at J, with 15 bases in the middle. Germline CDR1 reads SGDLS; CDR2 reads YYNGEE. CDR3 length: 17 residues.

This sequence joins TRBV9 and TRBJ2-1, with TRBD1 as a possible D gene (5 bases). The TCR sequence derives from a man aged 25 to 40 in good health. The sample taken for sequencing was naive CD8+ T cells sorted from blood. CDR3 sequence reads: CASSVGTRTDTYNEQFF. The CDR3 DNA sequence: TGTGCCAGCAGCGTAGGAACAAGGACGGACACCTACAATGAGCAGTTCTTC. Full variable domain (missing parts from reference TRBV9 and TRBJ2-1): DSGVTQTPKHLITATGQRVTLRCSPRSGDLSVYWYQQSLDQGLQFLIQYYNGEERAKGNILERFSAQQFPDLHSELNLSSLELGDSALYFCASSVGTRTDTYNEQFFGPGTRLTVL.